This TCR beta chain originates from a study of CD8+CD57+ T cells in acquired aplastic anemia. Study-level information: DNA recovered from sorted CD4+ and CD8+ cells had a mean of approximately 3.4 ug. General study findings and limits: Patients and controls were not found to differ significantly in CD8+ Simpson's diversity.

Concerning this clonotype itself: The antigen is undetermined.

For CDR3 and TCR beta VDJ profiling, genomic DNA was the template used. TCRdb re-analysed the reads in MiXCR, keeping a single row per CDR3 protein. The sample records about 170,000 distinct CDR3 sequences, about 64% being singletons. The CDR3 runs to 12 residues. The ends were cut back, 3 bases at V and 3 bases at J, with 6 bases in the middle. Germline V gives CDR1 SGHTA, CDR2 FQGNSA. The sequenced sample consisted of sorted CD4+, CD8+, or CD8+CD57+ T cells (not recorded which) from PBMCs. This sequence originates from a human donor in good health. The chain uses TRBV7-2 and TRBJ2-7; a weak D match, TRBD1 (5 bases). Here the CDR3 DNA reads TGTGCCAGCAGCTTGGACAACTACGAGCAGTACTTC. It is translated as CASSLDNYEQYF.